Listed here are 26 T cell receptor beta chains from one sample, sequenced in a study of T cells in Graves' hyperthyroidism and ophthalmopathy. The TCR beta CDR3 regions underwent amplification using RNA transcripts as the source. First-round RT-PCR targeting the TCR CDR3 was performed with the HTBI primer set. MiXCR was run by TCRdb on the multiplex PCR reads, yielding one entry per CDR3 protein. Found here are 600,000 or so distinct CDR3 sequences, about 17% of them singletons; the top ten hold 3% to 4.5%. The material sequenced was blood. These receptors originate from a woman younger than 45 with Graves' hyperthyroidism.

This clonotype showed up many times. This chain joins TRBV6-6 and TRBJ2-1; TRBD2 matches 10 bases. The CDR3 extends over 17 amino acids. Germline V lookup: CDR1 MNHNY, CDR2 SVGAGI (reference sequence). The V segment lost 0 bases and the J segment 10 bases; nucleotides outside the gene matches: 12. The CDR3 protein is CASSYSPTGWTSGEQFF. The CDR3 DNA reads TGTGCCAGCAGTTACTCGCCGACAGGGTGGACTAGCGGCGAGCAGTTCTTC.

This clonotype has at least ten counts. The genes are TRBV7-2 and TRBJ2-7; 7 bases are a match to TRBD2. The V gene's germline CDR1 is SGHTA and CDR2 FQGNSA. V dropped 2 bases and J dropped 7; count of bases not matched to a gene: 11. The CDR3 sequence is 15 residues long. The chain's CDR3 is CASSLWASGPQEQYF. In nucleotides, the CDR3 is TGTGCCAGCAGCTTATGGGCTAGCGGCCCTCAGGAGCAGTACTTC.

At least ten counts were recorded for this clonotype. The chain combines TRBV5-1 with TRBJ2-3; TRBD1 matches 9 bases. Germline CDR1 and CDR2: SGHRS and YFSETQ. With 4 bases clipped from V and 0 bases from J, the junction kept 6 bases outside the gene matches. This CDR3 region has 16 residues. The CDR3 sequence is CASSLIGQGSTDTQYF. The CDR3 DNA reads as TGCGCCAGCAGCCTCATTGGACAGGGGAGCACAGATACGCAGTATTTT. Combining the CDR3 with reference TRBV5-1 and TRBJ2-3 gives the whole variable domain KAGVTQTPRYLIKTRGQQVTLSCSPISGHRSVSWYQQTPGQGLQFLFEYFSETQRNKGNFPGRFSGRQFSNSRSEMNVSTLELGDSALYLCASSLIGQGSTDTQYFGPGTRLTVL.

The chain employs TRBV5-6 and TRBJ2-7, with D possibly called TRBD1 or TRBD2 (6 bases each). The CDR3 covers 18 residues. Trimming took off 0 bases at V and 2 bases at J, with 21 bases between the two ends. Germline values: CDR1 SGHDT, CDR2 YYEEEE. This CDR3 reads CASSLEYRDPGATYEQYF. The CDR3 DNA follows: TGTGCCAGCAGCTTGGAGTACCGGGACCCGGGGGCGACCTACGAGCAGTACTTC.

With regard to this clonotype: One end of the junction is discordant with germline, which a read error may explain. The CDR3 DNA is TGTGCCAGCTCAGGCACGAGGGGACACAATGAGCAGCTCTTC. Protein sequence: CASSGTRGHNEQLF. The genes are TRBV18 and TRBJ2-1, with TRBD1 as a possible D gene (6 bases). CDR1 KGHSH and CDR2 LQKENI come from the germline V gene. The CDR3 sequence is 14 residues long.

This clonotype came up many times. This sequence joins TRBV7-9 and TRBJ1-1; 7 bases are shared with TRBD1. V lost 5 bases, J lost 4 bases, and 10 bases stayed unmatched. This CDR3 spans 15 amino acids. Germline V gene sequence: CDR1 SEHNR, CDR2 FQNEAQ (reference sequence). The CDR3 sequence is CASSPLPNRGTEAFF. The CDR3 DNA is TGTGCCAGCAGCCCCCTCCCAAACAGGGGCACTGAAGCTTTCTTT.

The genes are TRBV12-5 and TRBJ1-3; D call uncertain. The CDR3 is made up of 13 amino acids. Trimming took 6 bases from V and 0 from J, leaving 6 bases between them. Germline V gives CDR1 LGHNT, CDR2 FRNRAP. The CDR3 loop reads CASGTISGNTIYF. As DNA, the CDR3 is TGTGCTAGTGGGACGATCTCTGGAAACACCATATATTTT. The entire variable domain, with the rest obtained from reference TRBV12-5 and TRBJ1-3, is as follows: DARVTQTPRHKVTEMGQEVTMRCQPILGHNTVFWYRQTMMQGLELLAYFRNRAPLDDSGMPKDRFSAEMPDATLATLKIQPSEPRDSAVYFCASGTISGNTIYFGEGSWLTVV.

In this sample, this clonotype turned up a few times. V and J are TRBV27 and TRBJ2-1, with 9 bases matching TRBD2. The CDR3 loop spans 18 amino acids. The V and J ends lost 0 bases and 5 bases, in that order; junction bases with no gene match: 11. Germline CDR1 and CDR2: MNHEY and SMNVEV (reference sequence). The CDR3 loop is CASSLSRTLSGRHNEQFF. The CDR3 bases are TGTGCCAGCAGTTTATCAAGGACACTGAGCGGGAGGCACAATGAGCAGTTCTTC.

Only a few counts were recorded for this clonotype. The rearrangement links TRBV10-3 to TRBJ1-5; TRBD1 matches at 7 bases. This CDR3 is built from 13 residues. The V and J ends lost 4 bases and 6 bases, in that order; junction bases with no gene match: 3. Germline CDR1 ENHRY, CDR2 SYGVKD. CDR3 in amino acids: CAISGQGGQPQHF. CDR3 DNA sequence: TGTGCCATCAGTGGACAGGGTGGTCAGCCCCAGCATTTT.

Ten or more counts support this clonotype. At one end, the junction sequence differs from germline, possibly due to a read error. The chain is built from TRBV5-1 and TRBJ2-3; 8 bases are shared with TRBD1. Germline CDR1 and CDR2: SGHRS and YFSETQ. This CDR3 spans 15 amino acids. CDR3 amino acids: CASSLEGQGTDTQYF. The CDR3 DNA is TGTGCCAGCAGTTTGGAGGGACAGGGCACAGATACGCAGTATTTT.

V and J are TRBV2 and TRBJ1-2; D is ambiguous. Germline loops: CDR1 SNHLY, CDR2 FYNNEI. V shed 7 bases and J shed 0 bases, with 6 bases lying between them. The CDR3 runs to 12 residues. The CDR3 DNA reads TGTGCCAGCATGTTAGCTAACTATGGCTACACCTTC. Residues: CASMLANYGYTF.

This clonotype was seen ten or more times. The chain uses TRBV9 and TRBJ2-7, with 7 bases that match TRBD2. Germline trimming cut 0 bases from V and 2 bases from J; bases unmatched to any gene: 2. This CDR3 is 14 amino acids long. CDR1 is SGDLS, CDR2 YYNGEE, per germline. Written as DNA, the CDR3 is TGTGCCAGCAGCGTAGCGGGAGGCACCTACGAGCAGTACTTC. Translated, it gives CASSVAGGTYEQYF.

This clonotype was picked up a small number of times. The CDR3 nucleotides are TGTGCCAGCAGCGTACCTGGGGGAGCGAGGACCGGGGAGCTGTTTTTT. Its protein product is CASSVPGGARTGELFF. The chain recombines TRBV9 with TRBJ2-2; D could derive from TRBD1 or TRBD2 (5 bases each). CDR3 length: 16 residues. Germline V CDR1 and CDR2: SGDLS, YYNGEE. The V gene lost 1 base and the J gene lost 5 bases, with 15 bases spanning the gap.

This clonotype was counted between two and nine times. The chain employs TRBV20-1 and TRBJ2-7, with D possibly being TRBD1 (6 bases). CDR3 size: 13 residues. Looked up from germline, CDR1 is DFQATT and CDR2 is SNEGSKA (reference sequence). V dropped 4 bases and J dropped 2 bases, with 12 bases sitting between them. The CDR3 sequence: CSATGYRAYEQYF. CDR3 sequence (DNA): TGCAGTGCTACAGGGTACAGGGCCTACGAGCAGTACTTC.

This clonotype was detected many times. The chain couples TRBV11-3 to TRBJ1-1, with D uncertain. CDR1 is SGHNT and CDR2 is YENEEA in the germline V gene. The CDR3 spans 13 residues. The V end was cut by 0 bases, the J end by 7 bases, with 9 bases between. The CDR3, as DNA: TGTGCCAGCAGCTTAGAGGGATACGGTGAAGCTTTCTTT. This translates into CASSLEGYGEAFF. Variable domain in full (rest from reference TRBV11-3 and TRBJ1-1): EAGVVQSPRYKIIEKKQPVAFWCNPISGHNTLYWYLQNLGQGPELLIRYENEEAVDDSQLPKDRFSAERLKGVDSTLKIQPAELGDSAVYLCASSLEGYGEAFFGQGTRLTVV.

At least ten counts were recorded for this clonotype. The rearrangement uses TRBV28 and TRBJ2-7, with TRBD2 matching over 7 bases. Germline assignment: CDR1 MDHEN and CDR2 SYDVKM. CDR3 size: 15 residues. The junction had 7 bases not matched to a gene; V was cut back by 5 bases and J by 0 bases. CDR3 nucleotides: TGTGCCAGCAGTCCCCTAGCGGAGATCTCCTACGAGCAGTACTTC. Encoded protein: CASSPLAEISYEQYF.

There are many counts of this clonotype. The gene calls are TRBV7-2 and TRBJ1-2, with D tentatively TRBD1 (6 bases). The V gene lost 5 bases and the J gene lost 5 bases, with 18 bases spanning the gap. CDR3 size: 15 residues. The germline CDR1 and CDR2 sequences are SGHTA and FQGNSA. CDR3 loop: CASSNPGTTSYGYTF. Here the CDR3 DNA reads TGTGCCAGCAGCAACCCCGGGACAACGAGTTATGGCTACACCTTC.

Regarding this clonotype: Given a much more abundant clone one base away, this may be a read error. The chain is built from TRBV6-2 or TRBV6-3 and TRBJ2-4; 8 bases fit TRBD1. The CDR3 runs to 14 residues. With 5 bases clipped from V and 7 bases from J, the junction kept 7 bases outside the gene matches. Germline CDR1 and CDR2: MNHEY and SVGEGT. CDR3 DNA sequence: TGTGCCAGCAGTCCAGGCAGGGGGCCTAACATTCAGTACTTC. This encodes CASSPGRGPNIQYF.

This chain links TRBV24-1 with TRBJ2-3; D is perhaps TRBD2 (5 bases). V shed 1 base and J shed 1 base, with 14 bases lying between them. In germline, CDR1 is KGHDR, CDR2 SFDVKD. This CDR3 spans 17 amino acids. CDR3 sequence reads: CATSDFTGVGGTDTQYF. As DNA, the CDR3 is TGTGCCACCAGTGATTTTACCGGGGTCGGAGGCACAGATACGCAGTATTTT.

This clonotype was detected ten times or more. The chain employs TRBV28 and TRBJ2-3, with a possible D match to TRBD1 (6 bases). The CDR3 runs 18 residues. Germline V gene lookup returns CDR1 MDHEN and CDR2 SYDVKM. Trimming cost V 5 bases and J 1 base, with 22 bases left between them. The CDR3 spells CASSPLHRAQLGTDTQYF. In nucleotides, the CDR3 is TGTGCCAGCAGTCCCCTCCACAGGGCTCAATTGGGCACAGATACGCAGTATTTT.

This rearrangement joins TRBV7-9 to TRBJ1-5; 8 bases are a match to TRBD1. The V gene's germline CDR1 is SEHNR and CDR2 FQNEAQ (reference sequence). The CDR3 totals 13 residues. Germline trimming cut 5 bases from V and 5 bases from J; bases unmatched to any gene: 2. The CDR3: CASSETGDQPQHF. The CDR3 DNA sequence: TGTGCCAGCAGCGAGACAGGGGATCAGCCCCAGCATTTT.

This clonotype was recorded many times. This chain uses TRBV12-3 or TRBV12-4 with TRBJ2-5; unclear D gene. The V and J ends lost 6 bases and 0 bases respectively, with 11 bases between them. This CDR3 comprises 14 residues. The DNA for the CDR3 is TGTGCCAGCAGAAGGTCCAGCTACCAAGAGACCCAGTACTTC. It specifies CASRRSSYQETQYF.

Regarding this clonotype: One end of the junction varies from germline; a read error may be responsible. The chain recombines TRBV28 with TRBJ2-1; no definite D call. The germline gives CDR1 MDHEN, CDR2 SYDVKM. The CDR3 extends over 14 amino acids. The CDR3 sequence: CASSLIILGNGQFF. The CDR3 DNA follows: TGTGCCAGCAGTTTAATTATTTTAGGCAATGGGCAGTTCTTC.

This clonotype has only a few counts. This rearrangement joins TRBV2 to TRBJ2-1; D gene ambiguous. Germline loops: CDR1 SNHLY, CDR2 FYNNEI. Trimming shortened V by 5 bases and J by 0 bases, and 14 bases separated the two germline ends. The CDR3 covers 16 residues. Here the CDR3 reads CASSSYPADSYNEQFF. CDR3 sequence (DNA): TGTGCCAGCAGTAGCTACCCAGCTGACTCCTACAATGAGCAGTTCTTC.

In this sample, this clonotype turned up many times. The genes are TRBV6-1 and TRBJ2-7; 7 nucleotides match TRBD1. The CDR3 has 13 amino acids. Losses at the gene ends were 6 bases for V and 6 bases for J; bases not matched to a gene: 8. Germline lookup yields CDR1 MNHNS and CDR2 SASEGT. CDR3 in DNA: TGTGCCAGCAGCGACAGGGTTCTTAGCGAGCAGTACTTC. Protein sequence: CASSDRVLSEQYF.

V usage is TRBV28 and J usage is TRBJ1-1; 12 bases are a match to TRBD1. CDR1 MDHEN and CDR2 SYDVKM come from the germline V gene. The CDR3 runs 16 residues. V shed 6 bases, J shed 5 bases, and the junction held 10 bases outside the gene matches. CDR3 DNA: TGTGCCAGCAGCATCGGGACAGGGGGCTTAAGGACTGAAGCTTTCTTT. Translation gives CASSIGTGGLRTEAFF.